Listed below are T cell receptor beta chains from one sample, sequenced in a study of siplizumab effects on memory and regulatory T cells. This table comes from immunoSEQ multiplex PCR, and its TCRdb copy is limited to in-frame clones, with some not included. The sample contains just over 60,000 clones, 70% to 85% of which appear only once. What was sequenced was memory CD4+ T cells sorted from blood. These receptors were taken from a human donor in good health. CDR3s include the opening cysteine and the closing phenylalanine or tryptophan. The order of the fields is V gene, D gene, clone size, J gene, CDR3 protein, CDR3 DNA. D genes are given only for firm matches. Only part of the rows carry a size: once, few, many, or a class if the clone is expanded.

>TRBV28|.|.|TRBJ1-2
CASSFLSRGYTF
TGTGCCAGCAGTTTTCTTTCGAGGGGCTACACCTTC
>TRBV6-1|.|.|TRBJ2-1
CASSLQTSSYNEQFF
TGTGCCAGCAGTTTGCAGACATCCTCCTACAATGAGCAGTTCTTC
>TRBV7-3|.|few|TRBJ1-1
CASSLGGSKKAFF
TGTGCCAGCAGCTTAGGGGGGTCCAAAAAAGCTTTCTTT
>TRBV11-2|.|.|TRBJ1-2
CASSLDRIYGYTF
TGTGCCAGCAGCTTAGACCGCATCTATGGCTACACCTTC
>TRBV5-1|.|.|TRBJ2-3
CASSTQDGFSTDTQYF
TGCGCCAGCAGCACCCAGGACGGCTTTAGCACAGATACGCAGTATTTT
>TRBV12-5|.|.|TRBJ2-5
CASGMFDGETQYF
TGTGCTAGTGGGATGTTTGATGGAGAGACCCAGTACTTC
>TRBV19|.|.|TRBJ1-5
CASSPRDNYSNQPQHF
TGTGCCAGTAGTCCAAGGGACAACTATAGCAATCAGCCCCAGCATTTT
>TRBV7-9|.|few|TRBJ1-6
CASSPHDRTGSPLHF
TGTGCCAGCAGCCCCCATGACAGAACGGGATCACCCCTCCACTTT
>TRBV7-2|TRBD1|.|TRBJ1-6
CASSYRQGTSPLHF
TGTGCCAGCAGCTACCGACAGGGGACTTCACCCCTCCACTTT
>TRBV28|TRBD1|.|TRBJ2-7
CASSSGQVISYEQYF
TGTGCCAGCAGTTCAGGACAGGTGATCTCCTACGAGCAGTACTTC
>TRBV7-7|.|.|TRBJ2-1
CASSLGQGGNNEQFF
TGTGCCAGCAGCTTAGGTCAGGGGGGAAACAATGAGCAGTTCTTC
>TRBV5-1|.|once|TRBJ2-1
CASSLGQGRHEQFF
TGCGCCAGCAGCTTGGGGCAGGGGAGGCATGAGCAGTTCTTC
>TRBV10-3|TRBD1|few|TRBJ1-6
CAISERTGGNSPLHF
TGTGCCATCAGTGAGAGGACAGGGGGGAATTCACCCCTCCACTTT
>TRBV2|.|.|TRBJ2-7
CAIMDVYEQYF
TGTGCCATTATGGACGTCTACGAGCAGTACTTC
>TRBV5-1|TRBD1|.|TRBJ1-3
CASSSRTGEAGNTIYF
TGCGCCAGCAGCTCGAGAACAGGGGAGGCTGGAAACACCATATATTTT